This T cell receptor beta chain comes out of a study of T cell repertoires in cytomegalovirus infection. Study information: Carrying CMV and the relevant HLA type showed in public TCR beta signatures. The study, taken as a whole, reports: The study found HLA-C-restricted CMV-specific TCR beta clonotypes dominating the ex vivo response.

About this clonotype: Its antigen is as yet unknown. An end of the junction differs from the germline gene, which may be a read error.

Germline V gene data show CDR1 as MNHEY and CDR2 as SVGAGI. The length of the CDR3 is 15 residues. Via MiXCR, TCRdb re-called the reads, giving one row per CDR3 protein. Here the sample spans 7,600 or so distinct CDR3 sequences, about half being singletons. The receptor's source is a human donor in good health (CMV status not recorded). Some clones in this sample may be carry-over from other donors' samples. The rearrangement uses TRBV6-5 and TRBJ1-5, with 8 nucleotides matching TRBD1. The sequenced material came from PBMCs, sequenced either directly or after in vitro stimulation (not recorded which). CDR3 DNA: TGTTCCACATGCCTCAGACAGGGGACCAATCAGCCCCCGCATTTT. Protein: CSTCLRQGTNQPPHF.